This record covers a single TCR beta chain. Germline lookup yields CDR1 MDHEN and CDR2 SYDVKM. Between the trimmed V and J ends, which lost 1 base and 6 bases, there was a span of 13 bases. This CDR3 is 15 amino acids long. The data were taken from a study of technical replicates of blood from a handful of donors. TCRdb's copy holds only in-frame clones and misses some; the assay was immunoSEQ multiplex PCR. The sample consists of roughly 71,000 clones, roughly 92% of them appearing once. This receptor was obtained from a human donor in good health. V is TRBV28 and J is TRBJ1-5; D perhaps matches TRBD1 (5 bases). The sequencing sample was made of T cells isolated from PBMCs. The CDR3, as DNA: TGTGCCAGCAGTTTATACAGGCGAATGATTCAGCCCCAGCATTTT. It yields the protein CASSLYRRMIQPQHF.